This TCR beta chain was captured in a study of shared clonotypes between healthy human individuals. Study information: Participating donors consisted of two women and three men aged 18 to 49. Per donor, three plates held CD4 naive cells, three held CD4 memory, two held CD8 naive and one held CD8 memory. Overall study findings and caveats: Estimated clonotype richness was generally higher in naive than memory subsets.

As processed by the authors: Because ImmunoSEQ provided only junction sequences with no quality scores, the filtering differed. TCRdb's copy holds only in-frame clones and misses some; the assay was immunoSEQ multiplex PCR. D and trimming were read from the DNA, whereas the V and J calls and clone size are those reported in that table. The sample has roughly 2.5 million clones; 85% to 95% are singletons. Germline assignment: CDR1 SGHRS and CDR2 YFSETQ. This CDR3 is built from 15 residues. V dropped 0 bases and J dropped 6 bases, with 13 bases sitting between them. To note about this clone: As yet, its antigen is unknown.

The rearrangement joins TRBV5-1 to TRBJ2-1; tentatively, D is TRBD1 (6 bases). The specimen sequenced was naive CD4+ T cells sorted from blood. Regarding subset: CD45RA+ positively selected. The sequence came from a man younger than 35 in good health. The CDR3 sequence is CASSLDGGETNEQFF. The CDR3 DNA reads TGCGCCAGCAGCTTGGATGGGGGCGAGACCAATGAGCAGTTCTTC. Combining the CDR3 with reference TRBV5-1 and TRBJ2-1 gives the whole variable domain KAGVTQTPRYLIKTRGQQVTLSCSPISGHRSVSWYQQTPGQGLQFLFEYFSETQRNKGNFPGRFSGRQFSNSRSEMNVSTLELGDSALYLCASSLDGGETNEQFFGPGTRLTVL.